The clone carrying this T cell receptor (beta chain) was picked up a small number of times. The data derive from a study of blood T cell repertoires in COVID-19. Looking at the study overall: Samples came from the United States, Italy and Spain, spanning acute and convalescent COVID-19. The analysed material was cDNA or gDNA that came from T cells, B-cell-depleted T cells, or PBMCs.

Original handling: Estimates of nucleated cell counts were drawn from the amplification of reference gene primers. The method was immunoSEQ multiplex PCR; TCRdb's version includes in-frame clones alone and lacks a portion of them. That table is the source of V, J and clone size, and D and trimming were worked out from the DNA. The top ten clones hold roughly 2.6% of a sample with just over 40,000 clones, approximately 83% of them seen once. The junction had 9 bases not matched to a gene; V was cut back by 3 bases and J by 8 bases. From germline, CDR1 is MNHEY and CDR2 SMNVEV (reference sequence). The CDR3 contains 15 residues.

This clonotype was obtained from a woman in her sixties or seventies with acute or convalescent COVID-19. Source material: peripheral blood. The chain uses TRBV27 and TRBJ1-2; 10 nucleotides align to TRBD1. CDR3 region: CASSFTGTGASGYTF. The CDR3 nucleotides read TGTGCCAGCAGTTTTACCGGGACAGGGGCTTCCGGCTACACCTTC.